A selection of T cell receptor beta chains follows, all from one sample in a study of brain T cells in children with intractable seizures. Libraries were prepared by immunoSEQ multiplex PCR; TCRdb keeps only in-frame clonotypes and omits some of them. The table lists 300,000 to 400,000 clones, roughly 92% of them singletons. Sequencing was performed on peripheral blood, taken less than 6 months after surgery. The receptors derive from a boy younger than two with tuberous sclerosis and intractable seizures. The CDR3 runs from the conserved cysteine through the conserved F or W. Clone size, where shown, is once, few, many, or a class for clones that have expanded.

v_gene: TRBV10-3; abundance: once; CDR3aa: CAIRGQGAYEQYF
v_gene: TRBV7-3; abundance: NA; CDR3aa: CASSSQGGGADTQYF
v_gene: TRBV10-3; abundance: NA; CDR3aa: CAISVGLAGEGYEQYF
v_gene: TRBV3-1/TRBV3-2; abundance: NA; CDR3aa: CASTNTGNTGELFF
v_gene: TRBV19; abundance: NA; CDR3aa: CASSIEQTATYEQYF
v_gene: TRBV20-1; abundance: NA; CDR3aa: CSASGPRGGNTIYF
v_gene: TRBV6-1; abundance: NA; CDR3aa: CASSGGLAGAAGELFF
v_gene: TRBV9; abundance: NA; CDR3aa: CASSVEAVTSGNTIYF
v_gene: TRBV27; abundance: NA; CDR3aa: CASGKGGAYYNEQFF
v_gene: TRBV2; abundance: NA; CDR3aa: CASSATDYGYTF
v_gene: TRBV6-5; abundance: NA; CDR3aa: CASSYPSETENTEAFF
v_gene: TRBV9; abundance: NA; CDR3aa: CASSLSGASYEQYF
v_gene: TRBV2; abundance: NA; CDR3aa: CASSEGQASTDTQYF
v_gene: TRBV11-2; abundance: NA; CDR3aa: CASSFEISGNTIYF
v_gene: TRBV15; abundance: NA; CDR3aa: CATSPGPREGQPQHF
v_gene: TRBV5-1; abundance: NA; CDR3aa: CASSLDQETQYF
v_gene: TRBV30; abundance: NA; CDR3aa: CAWSVPSQYGYTF
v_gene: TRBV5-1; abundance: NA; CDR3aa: CASSLGTGPNYGYTF
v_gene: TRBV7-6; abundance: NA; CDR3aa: CASSFGFWIGSDTEAFF
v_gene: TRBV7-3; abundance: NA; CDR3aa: CASSSGTDNSPLHF
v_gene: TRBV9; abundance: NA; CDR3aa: CASSANKNTEAFF
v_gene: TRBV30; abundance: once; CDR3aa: CAWSRTGGTGNTIYF
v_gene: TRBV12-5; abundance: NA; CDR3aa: CASGLVLPFQSGRAYNEQFF
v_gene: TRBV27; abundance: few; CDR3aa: CASSPTPEGQPQHF
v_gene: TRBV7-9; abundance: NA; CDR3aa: CASSPGDSPLEQYF
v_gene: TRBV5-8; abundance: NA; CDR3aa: CARAPGPGSYEQYF
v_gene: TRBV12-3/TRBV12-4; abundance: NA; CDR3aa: CASSFARGETQYF
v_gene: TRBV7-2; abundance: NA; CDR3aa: CASKTGLTSSYNEQFF
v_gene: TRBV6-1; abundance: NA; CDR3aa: CASSEYPVEGISYEQYF
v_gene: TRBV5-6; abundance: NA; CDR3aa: CASSWDRGEKLFF